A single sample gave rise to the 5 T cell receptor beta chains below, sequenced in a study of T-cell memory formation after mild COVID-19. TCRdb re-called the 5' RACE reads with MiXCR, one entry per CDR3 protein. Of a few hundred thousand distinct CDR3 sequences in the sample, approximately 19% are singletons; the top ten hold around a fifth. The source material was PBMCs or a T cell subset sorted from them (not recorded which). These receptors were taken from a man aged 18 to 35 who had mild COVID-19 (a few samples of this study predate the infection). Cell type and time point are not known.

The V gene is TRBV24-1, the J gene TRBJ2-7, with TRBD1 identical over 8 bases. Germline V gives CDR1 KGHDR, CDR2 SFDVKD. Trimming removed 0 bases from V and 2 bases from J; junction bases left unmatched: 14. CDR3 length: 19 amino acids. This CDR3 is CATSDLGSGQEAITYEQYV. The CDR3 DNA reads TGTGCCACCAGTGATTTGGGGTCGGGACAGGAGGCTATAACCTACGAGCAGTACGTC.

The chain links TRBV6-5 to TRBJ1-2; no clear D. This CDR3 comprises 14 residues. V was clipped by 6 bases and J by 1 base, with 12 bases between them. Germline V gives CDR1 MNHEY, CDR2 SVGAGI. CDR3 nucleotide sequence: TGTGCCAGCAGCCTACGGGAGGATAACTATGGCTACACCTTC. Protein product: CASSLREDNYGYTF.

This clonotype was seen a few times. CDR3 bases: TGCAGCGTTGACAGGTACAATGAGCAGTTCTTC. It codes for CSVDRYNEQFF. V and J are TRBV29-1 and TRBJ2-1, with D hard to call. This CDR3 has 11 amino acids. Germline V gives CDR1 SQVTM, CDR2 ANQGSEA. V shed 3 bases and J shed 4 bases, with 4 bases lying between them.

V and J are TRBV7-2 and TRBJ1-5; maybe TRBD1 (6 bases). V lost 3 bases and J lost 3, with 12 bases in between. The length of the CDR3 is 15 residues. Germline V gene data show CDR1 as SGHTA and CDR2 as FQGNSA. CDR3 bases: TGTGCCAGCAGCTTCGTGGCAGGGGCCAATCAGCCCCAGCATTTT. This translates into CASSFVAGANQPQHF.

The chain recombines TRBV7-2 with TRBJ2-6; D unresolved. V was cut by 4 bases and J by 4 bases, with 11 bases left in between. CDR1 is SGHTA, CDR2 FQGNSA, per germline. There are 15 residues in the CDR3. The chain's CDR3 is CASSSYSLGANVLTF. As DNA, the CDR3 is TGTGCCAGCAGCTCCTATAGCCTCGGGGCCAACGTCCTGACTTTC.